The T cell receptor beta chain under discussion was sequenced for a study of shared clonotypes between healthy human individuals. Study-level points and caveats: Between a handful of donors, naive CD4 clonotypes were shared at a level of approximately 5%.

Replicate PCRs run on sorted subsets employed 150 to 250 ng DNA, about 27,000 T cell genomes. Sequencing was performed with immunoSEQ multiplex PCR; in TCRdb, only in-frame clones are kept and a portion is missing. The sample lists some 2,000,000 clones; nearly 97% were seen once. A split of CD4+ cells into CD45RA+ naive and CD45RA-negative memory subsets was performed. In the case of this clone: The antigen is unknown. The sample has other DNA sequences that encode this CDR3 too.

Germline values: CDR1 SGHRS, CDR2 YFSETQ. V was clipped by 4 bases and J by 6 bases; unmatched bases: 2. The CDR3 consists of 12 residues. V usage is TRBV5-1 and J usage is TRBJ2-3, with 7 nucleotides matching TRBD1. Sequencing was done on a sample of naive CD4+ T cells sorted from blood. Sample subset: CD45RA+ positively selected. The sequence derives from a man aged 18 to 30 in good health. As DNA, the CDR3 is TGCGCCAGCAGCCCCAGGGGGGATACGCAGTATTTT. Its protein product is CASSPRGDTQYF.